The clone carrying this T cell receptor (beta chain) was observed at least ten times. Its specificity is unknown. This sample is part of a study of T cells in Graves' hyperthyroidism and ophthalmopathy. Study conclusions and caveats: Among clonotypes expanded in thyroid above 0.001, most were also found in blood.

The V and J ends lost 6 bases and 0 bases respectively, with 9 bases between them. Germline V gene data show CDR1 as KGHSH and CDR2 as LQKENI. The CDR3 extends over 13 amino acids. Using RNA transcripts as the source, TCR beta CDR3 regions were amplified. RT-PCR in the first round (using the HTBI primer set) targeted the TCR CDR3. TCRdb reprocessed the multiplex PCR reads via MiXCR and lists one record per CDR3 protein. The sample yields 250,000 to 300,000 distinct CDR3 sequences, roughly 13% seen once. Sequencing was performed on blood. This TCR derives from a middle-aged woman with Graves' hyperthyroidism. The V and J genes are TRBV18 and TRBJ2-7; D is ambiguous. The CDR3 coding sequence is TGTGCCAGCTCCCTCCAACTCTCCTACGAGCAGTACTTC. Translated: CASSLQLSYEQYF.